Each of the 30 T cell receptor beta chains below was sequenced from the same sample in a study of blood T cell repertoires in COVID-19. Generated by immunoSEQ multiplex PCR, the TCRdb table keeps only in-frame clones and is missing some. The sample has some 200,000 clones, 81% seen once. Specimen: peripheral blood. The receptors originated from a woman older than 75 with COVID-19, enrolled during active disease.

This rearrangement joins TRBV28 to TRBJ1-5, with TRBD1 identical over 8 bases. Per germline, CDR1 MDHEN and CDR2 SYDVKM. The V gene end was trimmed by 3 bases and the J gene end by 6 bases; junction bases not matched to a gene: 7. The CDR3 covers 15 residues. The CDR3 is CASSFQGAYSQPQHF. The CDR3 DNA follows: TGTGCCAGCAGTTTCCAGGGGGCCTATAGTCAGCCCCAGCATTTT.

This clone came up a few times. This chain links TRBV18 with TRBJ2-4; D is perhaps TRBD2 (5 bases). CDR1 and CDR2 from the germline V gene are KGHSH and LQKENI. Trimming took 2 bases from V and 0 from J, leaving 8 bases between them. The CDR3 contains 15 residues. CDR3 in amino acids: CASSPDYSAKNIQYF. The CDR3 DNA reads TGTGCCAGCTCACCAGACTACTCAGCCAAAAACATTCAGTACTTC.

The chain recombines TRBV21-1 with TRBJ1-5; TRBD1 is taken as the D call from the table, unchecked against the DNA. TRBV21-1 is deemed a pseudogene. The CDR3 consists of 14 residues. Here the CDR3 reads CASIGDTDREPQHF. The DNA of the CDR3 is TGTGCCAGCATTGGGGACACCGATAGGGAGCCCCAGCATTTT.

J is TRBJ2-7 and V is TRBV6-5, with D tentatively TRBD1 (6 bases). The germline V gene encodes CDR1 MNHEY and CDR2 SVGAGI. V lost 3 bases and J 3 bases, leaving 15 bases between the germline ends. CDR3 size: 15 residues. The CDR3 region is CASSYTYRQDYEQYF. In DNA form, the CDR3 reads TGTGCCAGCAGTTATACTTATCGACAGGACTACGAGCAGTACTTC.

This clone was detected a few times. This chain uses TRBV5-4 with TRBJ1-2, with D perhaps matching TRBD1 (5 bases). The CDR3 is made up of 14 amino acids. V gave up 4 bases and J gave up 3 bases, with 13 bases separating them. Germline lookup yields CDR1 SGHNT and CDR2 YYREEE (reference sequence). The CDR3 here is CASSNARGDYGYTF. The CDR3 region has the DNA TGTGCCAGCAGCAATGCCCGGGGGGACTATGGCTACACCTTC. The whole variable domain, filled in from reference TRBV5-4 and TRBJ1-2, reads ETGVTQSPTHLIKTRGQQVTLRCSSQSGHNTVSWYQQALGQGPQFIFQYYREEENGRGNFPPRFSGLQFPNYSSELNVNALELDDSALYLCASSNARGDYGYTFGSGTRLTVV.

The CDR3 DNA reads TGCGCCAGCAGGATTACAGGGTTCGAGCAGTACTTC. This translates into CASRITGFEQYF. The rearrangement joins TRBV5-1 to TRBJ2-7, with a possible D match to TRBD1 (6 bases). V gave up 5 bases and J gave up 6 bases, with 12 bases separating them. Germline CDR1 is SGHRS and CDR2 is YFSETQ. The CDR3 sequence is 12 residues long.

The CDR3 protein is CASSQDVSGVYEQYF. The DNA of the CDR3 is TGTGCCAGCAGCCAAGATGTCAGCGGGGTCTACGAGCAGTACTTC. The chain uses TRBV3-1 (or the pseudogene TRBV3-2) and TRBJ2-7; 7 bases are a match to TRBD2. The CDR3 length is 15 residues. After removal of 0 bases from V and 3 bases from J, the junction contained 5 bases not matched to a gene. Germline V gene lookup returns CDR1 LGHDT and CDR2 YNNKEL (reference sequence).

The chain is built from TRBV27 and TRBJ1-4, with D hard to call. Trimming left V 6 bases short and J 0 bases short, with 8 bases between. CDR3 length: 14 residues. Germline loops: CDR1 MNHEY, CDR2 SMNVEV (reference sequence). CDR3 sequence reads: CASSGMATNEKLFF. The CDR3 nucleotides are TGTGCCAGCAGCGGGATGGCAACTAATGAAAAACTGTTTTTT.

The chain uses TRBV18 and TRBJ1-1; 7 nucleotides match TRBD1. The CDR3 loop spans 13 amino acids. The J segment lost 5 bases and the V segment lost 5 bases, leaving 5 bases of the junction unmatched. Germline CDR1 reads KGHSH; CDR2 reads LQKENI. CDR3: CASSSTGFTEAFF. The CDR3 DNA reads TGTGCCAGCTCATCGACAGGGTTTACTGAAGCTTTCTTT.

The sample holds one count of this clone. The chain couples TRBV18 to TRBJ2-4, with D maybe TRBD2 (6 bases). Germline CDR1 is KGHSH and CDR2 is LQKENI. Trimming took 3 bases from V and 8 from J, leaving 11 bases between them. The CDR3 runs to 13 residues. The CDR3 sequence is CASSPRGGDIQYF. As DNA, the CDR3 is TGTGCCAGCTCACCGCGGGGTGGGGACATTCAGTACTTC.

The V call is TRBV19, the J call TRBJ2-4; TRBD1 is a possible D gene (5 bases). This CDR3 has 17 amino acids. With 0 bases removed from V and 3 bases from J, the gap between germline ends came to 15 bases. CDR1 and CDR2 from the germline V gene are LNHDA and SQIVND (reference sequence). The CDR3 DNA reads TGTGCCAGTAGTATAGATCGACCAGGGTCGGACAAAAACATTCAGTACTTC. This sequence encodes CASSIDRPGSDKNIQYF.

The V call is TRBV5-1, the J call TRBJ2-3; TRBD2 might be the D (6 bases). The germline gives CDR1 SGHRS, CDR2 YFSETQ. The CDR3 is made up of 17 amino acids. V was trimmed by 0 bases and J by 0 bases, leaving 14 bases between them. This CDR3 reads CASSLAGSTPSTDTQYF. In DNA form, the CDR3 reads TGCGCCAGCAGCTTGGCCGGGAGCACTCCTAGCACAGATACGCAGTATTTT.

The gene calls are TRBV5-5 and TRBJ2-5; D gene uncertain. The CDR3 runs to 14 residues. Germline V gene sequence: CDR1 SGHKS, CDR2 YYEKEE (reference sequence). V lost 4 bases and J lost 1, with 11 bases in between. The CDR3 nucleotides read TGTGCCAGCAGCGAGGTAGGCAGCCAAGAGACCCAGTACTTC. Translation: CASSEVGSQETQYF.

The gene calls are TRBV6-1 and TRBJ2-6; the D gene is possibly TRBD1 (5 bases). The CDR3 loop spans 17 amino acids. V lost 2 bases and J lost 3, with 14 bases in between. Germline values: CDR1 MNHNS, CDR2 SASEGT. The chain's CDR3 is CASSELRGRGGANVLTF. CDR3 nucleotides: TGTGCCAGCAGTGAACTTAGGGGAAGGGGTGGGGCCAACGTCCTGACTTTC.

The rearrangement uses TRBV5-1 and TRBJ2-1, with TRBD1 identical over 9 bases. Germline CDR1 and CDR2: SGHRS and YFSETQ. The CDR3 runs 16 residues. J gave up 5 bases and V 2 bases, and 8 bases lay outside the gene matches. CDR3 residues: CASSLYGQGWNNEQFF. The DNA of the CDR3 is TGCGCCAGCAGCTTATACGGACAGGGGTGGAACAATGAGCAGTTCTTC.

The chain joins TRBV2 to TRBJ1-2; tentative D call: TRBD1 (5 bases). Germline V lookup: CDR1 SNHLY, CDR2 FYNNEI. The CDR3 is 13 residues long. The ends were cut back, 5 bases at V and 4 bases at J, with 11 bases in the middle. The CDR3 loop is CASSTGGAYGYTF. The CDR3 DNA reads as TGTGCCAGCAGTACAGGAGGGGCCTATGGCTACACCTTC.

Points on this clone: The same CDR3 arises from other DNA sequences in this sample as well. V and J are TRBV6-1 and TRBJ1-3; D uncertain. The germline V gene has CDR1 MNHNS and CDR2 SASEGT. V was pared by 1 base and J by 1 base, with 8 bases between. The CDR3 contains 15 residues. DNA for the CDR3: TGTGCCAGCAGTGAAGGGGGAGGATCTGGAAACACCATATATTTT. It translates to CASSEGGGSGNTIYF.

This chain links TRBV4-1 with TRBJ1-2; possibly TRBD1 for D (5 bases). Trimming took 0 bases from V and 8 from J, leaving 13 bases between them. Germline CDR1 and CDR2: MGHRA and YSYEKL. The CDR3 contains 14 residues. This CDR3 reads CASSQEGRGSGYTF. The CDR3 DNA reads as TGCGCCAGCAGCCAAGAGGGGCGGGGAAGCGGCTACACCTTC.

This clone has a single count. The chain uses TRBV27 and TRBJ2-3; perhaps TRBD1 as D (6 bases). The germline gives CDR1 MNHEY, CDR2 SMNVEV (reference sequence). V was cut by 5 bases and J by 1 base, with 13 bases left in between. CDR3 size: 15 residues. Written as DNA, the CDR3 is TGTGCCAGCAGTATTGGGACATTGGGCACAGATACGCAGTATTTT. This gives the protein CASSIGTLGTDTQYF.

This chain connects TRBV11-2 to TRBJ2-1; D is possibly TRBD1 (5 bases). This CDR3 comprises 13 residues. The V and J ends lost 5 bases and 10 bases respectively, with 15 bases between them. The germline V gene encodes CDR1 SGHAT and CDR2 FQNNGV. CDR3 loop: CASSQRQGYEQFF. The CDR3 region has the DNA TGTGCCAGCAGCCAACGGCAGGGATACGAGCAGTTCTTC.

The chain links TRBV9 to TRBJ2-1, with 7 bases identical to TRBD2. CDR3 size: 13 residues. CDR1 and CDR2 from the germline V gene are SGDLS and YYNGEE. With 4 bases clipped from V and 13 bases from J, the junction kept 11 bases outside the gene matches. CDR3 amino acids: CASSPNGGGDQFF. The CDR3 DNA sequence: TGTGCCAGCAGCCCAAACGGGGGAGGGGATCAGTTCTTC.

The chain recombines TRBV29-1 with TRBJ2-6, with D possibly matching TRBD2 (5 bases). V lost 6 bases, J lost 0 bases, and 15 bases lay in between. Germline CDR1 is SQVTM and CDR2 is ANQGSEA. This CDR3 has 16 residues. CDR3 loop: CSVFRTGSSGANVLTF. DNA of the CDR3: TGCAGCGTCTTCCGGACGGGAAGCTCTGGGGCCAACGTCCTGACTTTC.

The chain's CDR3 is CASSPGFRVTTEAFF. CDR3 sequence (DNA): TGCGCCAGCAGCCCGGGTTTCAGGGTGACCACTGAAGCTTTCTTT. The chain recombines TRBV5-1 with TRBJ1-1; the D gene is possibly TRBD1 (5 bases). CDR3 length: 15 residues. The ends were cut back, 4 bases at V and 4 bases at J, with 17 bases in the middle. Germline CDR1 SGHRS, CDR2 YFSETQ.

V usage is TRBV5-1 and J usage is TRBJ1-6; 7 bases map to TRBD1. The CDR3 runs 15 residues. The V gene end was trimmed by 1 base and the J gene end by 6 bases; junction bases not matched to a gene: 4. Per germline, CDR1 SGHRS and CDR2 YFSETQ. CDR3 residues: CASSLSTGLNSPLHF. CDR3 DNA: TGCGCCAGCAGCTTGTCGACAGGGCTTAATTCACCCCTCCACTTT.

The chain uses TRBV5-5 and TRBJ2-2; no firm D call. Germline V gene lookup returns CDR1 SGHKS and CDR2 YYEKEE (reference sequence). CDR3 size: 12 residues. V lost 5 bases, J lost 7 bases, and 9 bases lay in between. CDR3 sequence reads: CASRLVGGELFF. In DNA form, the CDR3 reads TGTGCCAGCAGATTAGTCGGCGGGGAGCTGTTTTTT.

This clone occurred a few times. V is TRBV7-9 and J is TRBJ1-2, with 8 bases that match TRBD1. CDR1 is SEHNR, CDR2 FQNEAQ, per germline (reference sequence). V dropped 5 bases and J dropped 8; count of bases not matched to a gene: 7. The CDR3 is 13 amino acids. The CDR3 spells CASSQQGDTGYTF. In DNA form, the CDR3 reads TGTGCCAGCAGCCAACAGGGGGATACCGGCTACACCTTC.

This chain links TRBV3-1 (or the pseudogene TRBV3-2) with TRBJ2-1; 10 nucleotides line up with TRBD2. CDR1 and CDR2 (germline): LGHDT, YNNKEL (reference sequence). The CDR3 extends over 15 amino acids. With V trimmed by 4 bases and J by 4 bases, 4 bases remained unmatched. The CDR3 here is CASSPRTSGYNEQFF. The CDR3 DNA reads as TGTGCCAGCAGCCCGCGGACTAGCGGTTACAATGAGCAGTTCTTC.

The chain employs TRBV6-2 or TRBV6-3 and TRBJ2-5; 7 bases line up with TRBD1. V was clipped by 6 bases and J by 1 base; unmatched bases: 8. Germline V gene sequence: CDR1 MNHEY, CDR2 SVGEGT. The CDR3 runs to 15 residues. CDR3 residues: CASSPTGQPQETQYF. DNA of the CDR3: TGTGCCAGCAGCCCGACGGGACAGCCCCAAGAGACCCAGTACTTC.

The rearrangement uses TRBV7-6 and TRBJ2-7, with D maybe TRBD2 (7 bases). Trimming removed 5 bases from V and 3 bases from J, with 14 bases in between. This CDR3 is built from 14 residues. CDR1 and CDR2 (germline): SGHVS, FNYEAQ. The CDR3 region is CASSPLRGRYEQYF. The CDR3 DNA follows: TGTGCCAGCAGCCCCTTGCGGGGGCGCTACGAGCAGTACTTC.

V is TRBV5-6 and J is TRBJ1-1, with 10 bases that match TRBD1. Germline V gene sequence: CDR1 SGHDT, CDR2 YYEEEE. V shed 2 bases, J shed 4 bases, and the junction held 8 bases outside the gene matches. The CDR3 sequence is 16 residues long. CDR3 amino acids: CASSFGTGVVGTEAFF. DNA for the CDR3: TGTGCCAGCAGCTTTGGGACAGGGGTAGTGGGCACTGAAGCTTTCTTT.